This T cell receptor (beta chain) was captured by sequencing in a study of tissue T cells after allogeneic stem cell transplantation. Findings and caveats of the study: This small cohort was clinically heterogeneous, and sampling depth was a limitation.

Time point: mouse harvest day 7 after allogeneic transplant. The graft held 10^6 splenic CD5+ T cells and 10^7 T-cell-depleted bone marrow cells. Trimming pared 4 bases from V and 5 bases from J, leaving 10 bases between. This CDR3 comprises 13 residues. Germline V gives CDR1 KGHPV, CDR2 FQNQEV (reference sequence). Note on this clone: No antigen is known for it. Genes and germline are mouse. The read finishes 1 residue shy of the CDR3 end, and the germline J gene is used to complete it.

The repertoire was sequenced with immunoSEQ multiplex PCR; TCRdb's copy has only in-frame clones and lacks some. The sample lists around 6,000 clones; roughly half were seen once. The sequenced sample was skin. This TCR came from a female BALB/c mouse given C57BL/6 T cells with graft-versus-host disease after an allogeneic hematopoietic cell transplant. The chain carries TRBV26 and TRBJ2-5, with D perhaps TRBD1 (7 bases). CDR3 DNA (partial): TGTGCCAGCAGTCAGGGGGCGCGAGACACCCAGTAC. Translated, it gives CASSQGARDTQY. The CDR3, in full, reads CASSQGARDTQYF.